A single sample is the source of the 12 T cell receptor beta chains below, sequenced in a study of T cell responses to AZD1222 COVID-19 vaccine. Sequencing was performed with immunoSEQ multiplex PCR; in TCRdb, only in-frame clones are kept and a portion is missing. The sample has some 130,000 clones; roughly 90% are singletons. Sequences were derived from peripheral blood, sampled on day 0 of AZD1222 vaccination. Receptors were obtained from an adult in good health.

The genes are TRBV7-2 and TRBJ2-3; 8 bases match TRBD2. The CDR3 contains 19 residues. The V and J ends lost 5 bases and 2 bases, in that order; junction bases with no gene match: 18. Germline V gene sequence: CDR1 SGHTA, CDR2 FQGNSA. The CDR3 sequence: CASSALTGGSPYYTDTQYF. CDR3 nucleotides: TGTGCCAGCAGCGCCCTGACGGGAGGGTCCCCATACTACACAGATACGCAGTATTTT.

This clone was detected only once. The chain is built from TRBV6-1 and TRBJ1-2; perhaps TRBD1 as D (5 bases). The CDR3 consists of 17 residues. The germline CDR1 and CDR2 sequences are MNHNS and SASEGT. Trimming pared 2 bases from V and 8 bases from J, leaving 24 bases between. CDR3 DNA: TGTGCCAGCAGTGAATCCGAATTCATTACGGGACTCGGGGGCTACACCTTC. It codes for CASSESEFITGLGGYTF.

This rearrangement joins TRBV5-6 to TRBJ2-3; tentatively, D is TRBD1 (6 bases). The V end was cut by 4 bases, the J end by 2 bases, with 14 bases between. CDR3 length: 15 amino acids. CDR1 SGHDT and CDR2 YYEEEE come from the germline V gene. CDR3 nucleotides: TGTGCCAGCAGCCTGGACAGTGAATTCACAGATACGCAGTATTTT. This translates into CASSLDSEFTDTQYF.

The rearrangement uses TRBV11-2 and TRBJ2-7; the match to TRBD2 covers 9 bases. The germline V gene has CDR1 SGHAT and CDR2 FQNNGV. The CDR3 contains 15 residues. V shed 5 bases, J shed 4 bases, and the junction held 9 bases outside the gene matches. CDR3 sequence (DNA): TGTGCCAGCAGCGTATCCGGGACTAGCCAGTACGAGCAGTACTTC. The encoded protein is CASSVSGTSQYEQYF.

The chain joins TRBV6-1 to TRBJ2-2, with TRBD2 matching over 7 bases. Germline values: CDR1 MNHNS, CDR2 SASEGT. V trimming: 4 bases; J trimming: 5 bases; junction bases outside the gene matches: 10. The CDR3 spans 16 residues. This CDR3 is CASSVGAGAITGELFF. The CDR3 DNA is TGTGCCAGCAGTGTTGGGGCGGGAGCGATAACCGGGGAGCTGTTTTTT.

CDR3 residues: CATSDPTSGRVNEQFF. CDR3 sequence (DNA): TGTGCCACCAGTGACCCGACTAGCGGGAGGGTGAATGAGCAGTTCTTC. The V call is TRBV24-1, the J call TRBJ2-1; 14 bases agree with TRBD2. CDR1 and CDR2 (germline): KGHDR, SFDVKD. CDR3 length: 16 residues. V gave up 4 bases and J gave up 7 bases; unmatched junction bases: 5.

V is TRBV6-4 and J is TRBJ2-3; D gene unclear. V was trimmed by 3 bases and J by 4 bases, leaving 8 bases between them. This CDR3 is built from 13 residues. Germline loops: CDR1 MRHNA, CDR2 SNTAGT. Here the CDR3 reads CASSEELPDTQYF. CDR3 sequence (DNA): TGTGCCAGCAGTGAAGAGCTGCCAGATACGCAGTATTTT.

The J gene is TRBJ1-4, the V gene TRBV19; D is unclear. Germline V gene lookup returns CDR1 LNHDA and CDR2 SQIVND (reference sequence). This CDR3 contains 12 residues. The germline V and J ends were trimmed by 6 bases and 7 bases, with 9 bases remaining between them. The CDR3 coding sequence is TGTGCCAGTAGCTACAGTTTTGAAAAACTGTTTTTT. Protein: CASSYSFEKLFF.

The chain combines TRBV30 with TRBJ2-1; D is perhaps TRBD2 (5 bases). Trimming cost V 0 bases and J 7 bases, with 10 bases left between them. Germline CDR1 is GTSNPN and CDR2 is SVGIG (reference sequence). The CDR3 is 13 residues long. In DNA, the CDR3 is TGTGCCTGGAGTGTACTACCGGGGAATGAGCAGTTCTTC. Its translation is CAWSVLPGNEQFF.

This clone was seen just once. The chain is built from TRBV15 and TRBJ2-1; no definite D call. The CDR3 contains 16 residues. V dropped 0 bases and J dropped 4 bases, with 13 bases sitting between them. Germline lookup yields CDR1 LNHNV and CDR2 YYDKDF (reference sequence). This chain's CDR3 is CATSRDDLGGYNEQFF. CDR3 bases: TGTGCCACCAGCAGAGACGACTTGGGCGGTTACAATGAGCAGTTCTTC. The entire variable domain, with the rest obtained from reference TRBV15 and TRBJ2-1, is as follows: DAMVIQNPRYQVTQFGKPVTLSCSQTLNHNVMYWYQQKSSQAPKLLFHYYDKDFNNEADTPDNFQSRRPNTSFCFLDIRSPGLGDTAMYLCATSRDDLGGYNEQFFGPGTRLTVL.

J is TRBJ2-1 and V is TRBV11-2; D unresolved. The CDR3 extends over 15 amino acids. The ends were cut back, 3 bases at V and 5 bases at J, with 14 bases in the middle. Germline CDR1 and CDR2: SGHAT and FQNNGV. The CDR3 region has the DNA TGTGCCAGCAGCTTTACCGTGAACCTCAACAATGAGCAGTTCTTC. Encoded protein: CASSFTVNLNNEQFF.

The chain employs TRBV18 and TRBJ1-1; D is uncertain. CDR3 length: 14 residues. Germline CDR1 KGHSH, CDR2 LQKENI. V dropped 4 bases and J dropped 0 bases, with 9 bases sitting between them. The DNA for the CDR3 is TGTGCCAGCTCACGAGTGACCATGAACACTGAAGCTTTCTTT. This translates into CASSRVTMNTEAFF.